This is a list of T cell receptor beta chains from one sample in a study of T cell responses to AZD1222 COVID-19 vaccine. Sequencing was performed with immunoSEQ multiplex PCR; in TCRdb, only in-frame clones are kept and a portion is missing. The data hold approximately 130,000 clones, with around 90% observed a single time. Sequenced material: peripheral blood, taken 28 days after the second dose of the MenACWY control vaccine. These receptors were collected from an adult who received the MenACWY meningococcal vaccine as a control. CDR3s include the opening cysteine and the closing phenylalanine or tryptophan. Each record gives: J gene, V gene, clone size, D gene, CDR3 DNA, CDR3 protein. A D gene is named only where the DNA matches it firmly. Expanded clones are given a class, and other clones once, few, many or no size at all.

TRBJ2-1	TRBV29-1	-	TRBD1	TGCGGGGGACAGGGATTGCGGTACAATGAGCAGTTCTTC	CGGQGLRYNEQFF
TRBJ1-4	TRBV28	-	TRBD1	TGTGCCAGCAGTTTAAGACGCAGGGGGCCTTTCTCACTGTTTTTT	CASSLRRRGPFSLFF
TRBJ1-2	TRBV5-4	once	-	TGTGCCAGCAGCCCCTCCTCCAGCCAGCATGCCTATGGCTACACCTTC	CASSPSSSQHAYGYTF
TRBJ2-4	TRBV19	-	-	TGTGCCAGTAGTATCTCTGACGGGAACATTCAGTACTTC	CASSISDGNIQYF
TRBJ2-6	TRBV7-2	-	TRBD1	TGTGCCAGCAGCTTAGGCACAGGGGCTTCGGCCAACGTCCTGACTTTC	CASSLGTGASANVLTF
TRBJ2-2	TRBV2	few	-	TGTGCCAGCAGCTCAGGGGCTGTCACCGGGGAGCTGTTTTTT	CASSSGAVTGELFF
TRBJ2-5	TRBV7-8	-	TRBD2	TGTGCCAGCAGCCGGGAGGCCCAAGAGACCCAGTACTTC	CASSREAQETQYF
TRBJ2-7	TRBV5-1	-	TRBD1	TGCGCCAGCAGCCGACAGGGATCCTACGAGCAGTACTTC	CASSRQGSYEQYF
TRBJ2-7	TRBV5-1	-	-	TGCGCCAGCAGCTTGGAAGGGCACTCCTACGAGCAGTACTTC	CASSLEGHSYEQYF
TRBJ1-1	TRBV2	-	-	TGTGCCAACCGCCGGCAGCTGAACACTGAAGCTTTCTTT	CANRRQLNTEAFF
TRBJ1-5	TRBV6-2/TRBV6-3	-	TRBD1	TGTGCCAGCAGTTACGAAGGACAGGGTAATCAGCCCCAGCATTTT	CASSYEGQGNQPQHF
TRBJ2-7	TRBV5-1	-	TRBD1	TGCGCCAGCAGCCCCGGCGACGGGGGACAGGGTTACGAGCAGTACTTC	CASSPGDGGQGYEQYF
TRBJ1-5	TRBV5-8	few	TRBD1	TGTGCCAGCAGCCCCAGGGGGGGCAATCAGCCCCAGCATTTT	CASSPRGGNQPQHF
TRBJ1-5	TRBV19	-	TRBD1	TGTGCCAGTAGTAGCGGACAGGGAGATCAGCCCCAGCATTTT	CASSSGQGDQPQHF
TRBJ1-1	TRBV5-5	-	-	TGTGCCAGCAATCCAACTGTGGACACTGAAGCTTTCTTT	CASNPTVDTEAFF
TRBJ1-2	TRBV24-1	-	TRBD1	TGTGCCACCAGTGGGACAGGGTCTTACTATGGCTACACCTTC	CATSGTGSYYGYTF
TRBJ1-2	TRBV7-2	-	TRBD1	TGTGCCAGCAGCCTGACAGGGGCTTTGGAAAGCACCTTC	CASSLTGALESTF
TRBJ2-7	TRBV5-1	-	TRBD2	TGCGCCAGCAGCTTGGCTAGCGGGACCGAGCAGTACTTC	CASSLASGTEQYF
TRBJ2-5	TRBV5-6	-	-	TGTGCCAGCAGCTACCCAGGGCCAGAGACCCAGTACTTC	CASSYPGPETQYF
TRBJ2-3	TRBV19	-	-	TGTGCCAGTACCAGCCACGGTGGGTTATCCACAGATACGCAGTATTTT	CASTSHGGLSTDTQYF
TRBJ1-1	TRBV11-3	-	-	TGTGCCAGCAGCTTAGAAAGTCAAGGCCCCACTGAAGCTTTCTTT	CASSLESQGPTEAFF
TRBJ2-5	TRBV28	-	-	TGTGCCAGCAGAGCGGCGGGTGGGTCGGTGACCCAGTACTTC	CASRAAGGSVTQYF
TRBJ2-1	TRBV2	-	-	TGTGCCAGCAGTGAACGACCCCTTAATCAGGGGAATGAGCAGTTCTTC	CASSERPLNQGNEQFF
TRBJ2-5	TRBV6-5	-	-	TGTGCCAGCAGCCAAGACCGCACGGGGGAGACCCAGTACTTC	CASSQDRTGETQYF
TRBJ2-1	TRBV7-9	once	-	TGTGCCAGCAGCTTAGAAGCCCTTTGGGGGAGCTCCTACAATGAGCAGTTCTTC	CASSLEALWGSSYNEQFF
TRBJ2-1	TRBV7-6	once	TRBD2	TGTGCCAGCAGCTTAGCGCATGTGGGGGAACTAGCGGGGGAATACAATGAGCAGTTCTTC	CASSLAHVGELAGEYNEQFF
TRBJ1-5	TRBV5-8	-	TRBD1	TGTGCCAGCAGCGCGGACAGGGTATGGAATCAGCCCCAGCATTTT	CASSADRVWNQPQHF